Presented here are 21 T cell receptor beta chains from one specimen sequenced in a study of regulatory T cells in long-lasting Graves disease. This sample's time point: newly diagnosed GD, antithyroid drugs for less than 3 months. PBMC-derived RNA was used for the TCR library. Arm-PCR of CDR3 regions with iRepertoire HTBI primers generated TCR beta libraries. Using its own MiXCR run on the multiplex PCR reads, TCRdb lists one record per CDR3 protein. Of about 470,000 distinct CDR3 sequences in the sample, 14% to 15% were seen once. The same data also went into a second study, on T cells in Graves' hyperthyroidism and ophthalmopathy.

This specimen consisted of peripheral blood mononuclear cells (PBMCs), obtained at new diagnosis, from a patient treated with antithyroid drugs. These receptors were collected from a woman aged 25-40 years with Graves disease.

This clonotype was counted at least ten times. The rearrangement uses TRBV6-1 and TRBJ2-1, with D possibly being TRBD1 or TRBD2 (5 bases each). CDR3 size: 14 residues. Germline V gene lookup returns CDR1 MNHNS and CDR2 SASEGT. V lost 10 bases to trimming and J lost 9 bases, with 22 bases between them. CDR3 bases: TGTGCCACTAAGAGGGACCCCCTGTCTGGTGAGCAGTTCTTC. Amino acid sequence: CATKRDPLSGEQFF.

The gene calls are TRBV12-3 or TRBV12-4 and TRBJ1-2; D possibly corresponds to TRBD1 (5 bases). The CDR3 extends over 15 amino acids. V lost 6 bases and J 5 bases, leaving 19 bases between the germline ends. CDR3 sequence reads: CASSHRSGTLYGYTF. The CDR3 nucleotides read TGTGCCAGCAGCCATCGCAGTGGGACTCTGTATGGCTACACCTTC.

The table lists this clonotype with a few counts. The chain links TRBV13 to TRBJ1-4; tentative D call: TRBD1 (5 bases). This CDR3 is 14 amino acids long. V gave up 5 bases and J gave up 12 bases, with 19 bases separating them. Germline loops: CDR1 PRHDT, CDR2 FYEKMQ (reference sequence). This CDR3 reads CASSDSRGRAELFF. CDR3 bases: TGTGCCAGCAGCGACTCCCGGGGGAGAGCGGAACTGTTTTTT. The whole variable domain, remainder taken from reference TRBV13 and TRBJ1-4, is AAGVIQSPRHLIKEKRETATLKCYPIPRHDTVYWYQQGPGQDPQFLISFYEKMQSDKGSIPDRFSAQQFSDYHSELNMSSLELGDSALYFCASSDSRGRAELFFGSGTQLSVL.

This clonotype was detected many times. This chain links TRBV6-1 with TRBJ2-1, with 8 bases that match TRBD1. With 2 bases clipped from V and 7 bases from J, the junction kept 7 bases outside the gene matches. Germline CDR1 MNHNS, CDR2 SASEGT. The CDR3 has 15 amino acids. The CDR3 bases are TGTGCCAGCAGTGAATTGGGCAGGGGGCGGAATGAGCAGTTCTTC. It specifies CASSELGRGRNEQFF.

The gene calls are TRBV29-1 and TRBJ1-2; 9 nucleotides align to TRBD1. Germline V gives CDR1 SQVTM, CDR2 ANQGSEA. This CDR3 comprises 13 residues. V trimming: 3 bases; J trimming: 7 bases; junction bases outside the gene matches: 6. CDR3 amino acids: CSVDTGGVGGYTF. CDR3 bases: TGCAGCGTTGATACAGGGGGCGTCGGTGGCTACACCTTC.

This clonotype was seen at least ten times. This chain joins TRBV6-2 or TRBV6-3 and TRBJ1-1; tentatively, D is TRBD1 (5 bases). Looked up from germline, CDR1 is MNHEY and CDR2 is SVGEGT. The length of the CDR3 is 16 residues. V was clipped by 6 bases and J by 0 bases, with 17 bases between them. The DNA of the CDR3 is TGTGCCAGCAGAGTCCTCGGGCAGGGACTGAACACTGAAGCTTTCTTT. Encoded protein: CASRVLGQGLNTEAFF.

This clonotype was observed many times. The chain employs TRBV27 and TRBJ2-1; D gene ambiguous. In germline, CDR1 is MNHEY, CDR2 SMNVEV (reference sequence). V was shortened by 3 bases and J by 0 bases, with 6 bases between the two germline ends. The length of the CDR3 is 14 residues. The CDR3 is CASSLWDSYNEQFF. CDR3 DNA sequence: TGTGCCAGCAGTTTGTGGGACTCCTACAATGAGCAGTTCTTC.

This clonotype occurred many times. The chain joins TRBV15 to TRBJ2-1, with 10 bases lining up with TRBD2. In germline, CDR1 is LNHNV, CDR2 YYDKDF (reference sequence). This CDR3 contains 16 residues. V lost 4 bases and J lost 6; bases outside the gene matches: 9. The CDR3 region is CATSTQASGSGNEQFF. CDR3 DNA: TGTGCCACCAGCACTCAAGCTAGCGGGAGTGGCAATGAGCAGTTCTTC.

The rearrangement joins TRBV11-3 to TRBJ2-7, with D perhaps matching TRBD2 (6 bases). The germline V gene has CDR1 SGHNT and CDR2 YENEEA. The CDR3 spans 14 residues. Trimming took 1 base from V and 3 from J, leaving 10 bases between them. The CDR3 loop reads CASSLAAGGYEQYF. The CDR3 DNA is TGTGCCAGCAGCTTAGCAGCGGGCGGCTACGAGCAGTACTTC.

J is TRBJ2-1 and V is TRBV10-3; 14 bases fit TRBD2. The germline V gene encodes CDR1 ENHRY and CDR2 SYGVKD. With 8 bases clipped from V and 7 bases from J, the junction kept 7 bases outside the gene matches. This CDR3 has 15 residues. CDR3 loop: CAIRSGTSGRNEQFF. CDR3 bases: TGTGCCATCCGCAGTGGGACTAGCGGGAGAAATGAGCAGTTCTTC.

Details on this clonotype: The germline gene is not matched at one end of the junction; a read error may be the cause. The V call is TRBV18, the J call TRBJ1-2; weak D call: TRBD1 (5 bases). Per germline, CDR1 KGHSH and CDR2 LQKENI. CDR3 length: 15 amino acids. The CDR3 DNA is TGTGCGAGCTCACCACTGGGGCTAAGTAACTATGGCTACACCTTC. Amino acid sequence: CASSPLGLSNYGYTF. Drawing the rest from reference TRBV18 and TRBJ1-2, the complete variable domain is NAGVMQNPRHLVRRRGQEARLRCSPMKGHSHVYWYRQLPEEGLKFMVYLQKENIIDESGMPKERFSAEFPKEGPSILRIQQVVRGDSAAYFCASSPLGLSNYGYTFGSGTRLTVV.

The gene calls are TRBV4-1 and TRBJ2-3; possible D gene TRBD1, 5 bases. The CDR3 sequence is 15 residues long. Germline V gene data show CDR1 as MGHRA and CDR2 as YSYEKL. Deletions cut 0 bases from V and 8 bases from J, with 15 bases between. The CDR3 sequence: CASSQDAIGVGTQYF. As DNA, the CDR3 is TGCGCCAGCAGCCAAGATGCGATAGGGGTTGGTACGCAGTATTTT.

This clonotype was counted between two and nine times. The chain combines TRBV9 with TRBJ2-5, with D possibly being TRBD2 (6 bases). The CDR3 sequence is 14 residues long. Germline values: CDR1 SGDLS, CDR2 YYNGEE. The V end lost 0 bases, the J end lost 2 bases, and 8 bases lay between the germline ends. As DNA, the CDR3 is TGTGCCAGCAGCGTAGCGGGAGTACAAGAGACCCAGTACTTC. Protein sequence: CASSVAGVQETQYF.

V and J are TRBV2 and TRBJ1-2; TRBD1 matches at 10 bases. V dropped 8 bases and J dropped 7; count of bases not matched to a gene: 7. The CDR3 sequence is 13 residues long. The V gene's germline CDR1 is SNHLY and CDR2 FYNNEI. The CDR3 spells CASLRQGAGGYTF. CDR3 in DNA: TGTGCCAGCCTTCGACAGGGGGCGGGTGGCTACACCTTC.

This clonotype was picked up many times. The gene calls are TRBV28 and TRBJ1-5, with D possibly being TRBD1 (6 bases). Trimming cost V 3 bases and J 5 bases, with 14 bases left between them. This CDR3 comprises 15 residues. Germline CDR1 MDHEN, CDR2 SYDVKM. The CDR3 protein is CASSLGALVYQPQHF. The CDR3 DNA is TGTGCCAGCAGTTTGGGGGCCCTGGTGTATCAGCCCCAGCATTTT.

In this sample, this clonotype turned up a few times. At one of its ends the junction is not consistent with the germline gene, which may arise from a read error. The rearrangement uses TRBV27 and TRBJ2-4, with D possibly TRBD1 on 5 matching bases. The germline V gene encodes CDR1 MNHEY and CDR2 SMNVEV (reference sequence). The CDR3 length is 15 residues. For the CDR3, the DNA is TGTGCCAGTAGTTCAGCAGGGCTGGCCAAAAACATTCAGTACTTC. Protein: CASSSAGLAKNIQYF.

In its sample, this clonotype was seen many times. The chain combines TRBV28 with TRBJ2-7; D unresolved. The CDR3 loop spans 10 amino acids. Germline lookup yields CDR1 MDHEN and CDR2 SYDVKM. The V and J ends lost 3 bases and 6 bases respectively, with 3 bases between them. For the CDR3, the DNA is TGTGCCAGCAGTTTCGGCGAGCAGTACTTC. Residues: CASSFGEQYF.

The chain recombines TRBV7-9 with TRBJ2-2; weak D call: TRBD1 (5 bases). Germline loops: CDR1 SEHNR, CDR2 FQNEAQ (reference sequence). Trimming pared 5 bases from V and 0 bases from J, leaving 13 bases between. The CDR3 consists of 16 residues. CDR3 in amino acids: CASSERQGANTGELFF. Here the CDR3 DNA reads TGTGCCAGCAGCGAACGGCAGGGCGCGAACACCGGGGAGCTGTTTTTT. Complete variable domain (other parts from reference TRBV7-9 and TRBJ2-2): DTGVSQNPRHKITKRGQNVTFRCDPISEHNRLYWYRQTLGQGPEFLTYFQNEAQLEKSRLLSDRFSAERPKGSFSTLEIQRTEQGDSAMYLCASSERQGANTGELFFGEGSRLTVL.

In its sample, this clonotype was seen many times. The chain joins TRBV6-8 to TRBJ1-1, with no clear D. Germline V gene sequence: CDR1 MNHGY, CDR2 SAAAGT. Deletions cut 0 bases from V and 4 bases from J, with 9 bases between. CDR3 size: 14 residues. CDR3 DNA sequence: TGTGCCAGCAGTTACTCTGGGGAGTGCACTGAAGCTTTCTTT. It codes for CASSYSGECTEAFF.

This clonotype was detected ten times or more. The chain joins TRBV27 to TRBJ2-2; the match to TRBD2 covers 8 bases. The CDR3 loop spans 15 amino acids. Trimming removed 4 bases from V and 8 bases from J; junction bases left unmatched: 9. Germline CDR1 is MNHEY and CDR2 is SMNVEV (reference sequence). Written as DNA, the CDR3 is TGTGCCAGCAGTTCCCCCGGGACTAGAGTTGGGGAGCTGTTTTTT. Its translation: CASSSPGTRVGELFF.

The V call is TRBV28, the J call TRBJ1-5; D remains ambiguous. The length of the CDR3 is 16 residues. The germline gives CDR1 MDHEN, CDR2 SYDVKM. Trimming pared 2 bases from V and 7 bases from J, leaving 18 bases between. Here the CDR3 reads CASSLEVGPGGQPQHF. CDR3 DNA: TGTGCCAGCAGTTTAGAGGTTGGCCCCGGAGGACAGCCCCAGCATTTT. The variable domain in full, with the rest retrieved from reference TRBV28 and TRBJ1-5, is DVKVTQSSRYLVKRTGEKVFLECVQDMDHENMFWYRQDPGLGLRLIYFSYDVKMKEKGDIPEGYSVSREKKERFSLILESASTNQTSMYLCASSLEVGPGGQPQHFGDGTRLSIL.